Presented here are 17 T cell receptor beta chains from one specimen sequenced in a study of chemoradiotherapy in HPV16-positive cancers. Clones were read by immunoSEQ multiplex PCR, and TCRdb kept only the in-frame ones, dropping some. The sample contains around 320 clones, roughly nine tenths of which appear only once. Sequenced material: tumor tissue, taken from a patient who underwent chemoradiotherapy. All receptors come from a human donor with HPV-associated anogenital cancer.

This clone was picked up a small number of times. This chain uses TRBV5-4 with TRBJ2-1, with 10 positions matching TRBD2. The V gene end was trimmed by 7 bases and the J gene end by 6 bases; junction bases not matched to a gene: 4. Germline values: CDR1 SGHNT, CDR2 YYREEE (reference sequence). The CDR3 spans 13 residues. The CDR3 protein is CASRTSGPNEQFF. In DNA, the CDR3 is TGTGCCAGCCGGACTAGCGGCCCCAATGAGCAGTTCTTC.

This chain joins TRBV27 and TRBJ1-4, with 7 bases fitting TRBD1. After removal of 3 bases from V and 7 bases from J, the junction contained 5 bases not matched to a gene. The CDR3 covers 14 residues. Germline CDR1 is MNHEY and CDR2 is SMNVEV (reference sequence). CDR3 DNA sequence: TGTGCCAGCAGTTTCTACAGGGACAGTGAAAAACTGTTTTTT. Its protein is CASSFYRDSEKLFF.

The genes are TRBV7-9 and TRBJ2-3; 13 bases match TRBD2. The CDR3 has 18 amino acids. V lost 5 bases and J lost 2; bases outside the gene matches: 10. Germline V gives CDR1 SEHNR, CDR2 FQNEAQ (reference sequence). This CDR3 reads CASSHGTSGDQDTDTQYF. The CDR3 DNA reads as TGTGCCAGCAGCCACGGGACTAGCGGGGATCAAGACACAGATACGCAGTATTTT.

The CDR3 region is CASSQDGLGEQYF. CDR3 nucleotide sequence: TGCGCCAGCAGCCAAGATGGCCTCGGCGAGCAGTACTTC. The chain links TRBV4-3 to TRBJ2-7; D call uncertain. The CDR3 runs to 13 residues. The germline V and J ends were trimmed by 0 bases and 6 bases, with 9 bases remaining between them. CDR1 and CDR2 from the germline V gene are LGHNA and YSLEER.

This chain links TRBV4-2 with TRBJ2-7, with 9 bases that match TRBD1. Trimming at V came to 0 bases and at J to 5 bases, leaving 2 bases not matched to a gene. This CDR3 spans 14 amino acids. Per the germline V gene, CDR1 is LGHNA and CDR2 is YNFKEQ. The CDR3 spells CASSQDTGGNEQYF. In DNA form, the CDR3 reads TGTGCCAGCAGCCAAGACACAGGGGGCAACGAGCAGTACTTC.

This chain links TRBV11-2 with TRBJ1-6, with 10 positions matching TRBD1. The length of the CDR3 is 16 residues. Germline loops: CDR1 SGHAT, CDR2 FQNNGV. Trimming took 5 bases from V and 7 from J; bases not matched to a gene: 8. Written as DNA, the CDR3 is TGTGCCAGCAGCCGGAGGGGGGGACAGGGGAATTCACCCCTCCACTTT. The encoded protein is CASSRRGGQGNSPLHF.

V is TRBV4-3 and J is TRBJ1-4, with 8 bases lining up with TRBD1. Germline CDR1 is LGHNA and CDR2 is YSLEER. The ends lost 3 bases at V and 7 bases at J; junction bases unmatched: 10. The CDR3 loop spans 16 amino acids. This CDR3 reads CASSHLTGVSVEKLFF. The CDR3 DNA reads TGCGCCAGCAGCCACCTGACAGGGGTTTCTGTTGAAAAACTGTTTTTT.

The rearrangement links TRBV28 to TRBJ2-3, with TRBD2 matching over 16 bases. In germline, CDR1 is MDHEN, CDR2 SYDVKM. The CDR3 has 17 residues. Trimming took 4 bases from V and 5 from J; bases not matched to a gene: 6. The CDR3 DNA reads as TGTGCCAGCAGTTCCGGGACTAGCGGGAGGGGGAGAGATACGCAGTATTTT. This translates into CASSSGTSGRGRDTQYF.

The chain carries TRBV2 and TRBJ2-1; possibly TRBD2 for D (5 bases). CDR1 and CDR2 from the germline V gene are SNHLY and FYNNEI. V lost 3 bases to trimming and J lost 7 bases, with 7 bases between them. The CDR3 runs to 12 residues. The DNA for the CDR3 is TGTGCCAGCAGTGACGGGGTGAATGAGCAGTTCTTC. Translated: CASSDGVNEQFF.

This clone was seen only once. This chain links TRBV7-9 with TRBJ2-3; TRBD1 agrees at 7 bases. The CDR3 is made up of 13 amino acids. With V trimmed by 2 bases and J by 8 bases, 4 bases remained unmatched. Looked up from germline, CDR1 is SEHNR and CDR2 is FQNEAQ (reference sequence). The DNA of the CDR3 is TGTGCCAGCAGCTTACGAGGGGGCGGTACGCAGTATTTT. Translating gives CASSLRGGGTQYF.

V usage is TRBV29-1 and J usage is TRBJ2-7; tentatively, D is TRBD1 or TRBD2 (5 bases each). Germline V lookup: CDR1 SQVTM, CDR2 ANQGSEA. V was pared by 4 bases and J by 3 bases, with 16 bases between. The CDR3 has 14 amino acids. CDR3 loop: CSVVGDGLHYEQYF. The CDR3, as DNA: TGCAGCGTTGTCGGGGACGGGCTGCACTACGAGCAGTACTTC.

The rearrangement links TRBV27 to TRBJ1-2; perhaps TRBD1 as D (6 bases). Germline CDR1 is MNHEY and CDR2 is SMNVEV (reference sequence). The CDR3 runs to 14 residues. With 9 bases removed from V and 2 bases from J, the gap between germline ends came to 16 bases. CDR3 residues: CASRVSGANYGYTF. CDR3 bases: TGTGCCAGTAGAGTATCAGGGGCAAACTATGGCTACACCTTC.

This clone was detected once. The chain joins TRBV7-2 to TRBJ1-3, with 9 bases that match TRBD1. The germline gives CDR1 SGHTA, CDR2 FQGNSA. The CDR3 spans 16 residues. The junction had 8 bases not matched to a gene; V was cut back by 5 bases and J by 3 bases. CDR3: CASSLLQGAYGNTIYF. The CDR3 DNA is TGTGCCAGCAGCCTGCTACAGGGGGCTTATGGAAACACCATATATTTT.

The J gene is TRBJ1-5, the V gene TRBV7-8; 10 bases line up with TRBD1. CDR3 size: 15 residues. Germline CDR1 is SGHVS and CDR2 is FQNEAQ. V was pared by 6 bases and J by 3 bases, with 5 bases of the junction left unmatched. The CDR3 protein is CASRPGQGNNQPQHF. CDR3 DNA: TGTGCCAGCAGGCCGGGACAGGGGAACAATCAGCCCCAGCATTTT.

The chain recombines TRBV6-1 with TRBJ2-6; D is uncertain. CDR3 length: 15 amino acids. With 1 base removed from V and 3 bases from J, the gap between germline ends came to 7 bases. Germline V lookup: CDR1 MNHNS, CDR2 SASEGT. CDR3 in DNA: TGTGCCAGCAGTGAAGACGCAGGTGGGGCCAACGTCCTGACTTTC. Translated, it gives CASSEDAGGANVLTF.

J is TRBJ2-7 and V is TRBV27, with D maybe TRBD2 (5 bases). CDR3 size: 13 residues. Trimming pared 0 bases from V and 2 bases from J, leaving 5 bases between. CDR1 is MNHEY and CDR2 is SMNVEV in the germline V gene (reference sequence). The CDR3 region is CASSLSRAYEQYF. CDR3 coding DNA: TGTGCCAGCAGTTTATCGCGGGCCTACGAGCAGTACTTC.

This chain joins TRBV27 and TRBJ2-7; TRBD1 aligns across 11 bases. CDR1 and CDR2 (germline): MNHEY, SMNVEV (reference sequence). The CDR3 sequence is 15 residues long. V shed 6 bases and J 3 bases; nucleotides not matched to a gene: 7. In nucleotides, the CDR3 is TGTGCCAGCAGCGGACGGGACAGGGGGAGCTACGAGCAGTACTTC. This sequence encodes CASSGRDRGSYEQYF.